This TCR beta chain came from a study of blood T cell repertoires in COVID-19 (TCRdb year 2020). In terms of the full investigation: Collaborator samples came from the United States, Italy and Spain and covered acute and convalescent phases of COVID-19. The material from the prospective study consisted of cDNA or gDNA derived from T cells, B-cell-depleted T cells, or PBMCs. The dataset comprised deeply sampled blood TCRbeta repertoires from subjects exposed to, actively infected with, or recovered from COVID-19. The repertoires were made available in a free public database intended to serve as a resource for research on the immune response to SARS-CoV-2. Samples came from the ongoing ImmuneRACE study (first 160 participants) plus 1,254 subjects from 6 global collaborators. Nearly every sample came with metadata listing a de-identified subject ID, COVID-19 status, age in years and sex. Where HLA class I and class II types were available, the types were taken from metadata supplied by the sample provider, not from assay-based typing. Overall study outcomes, separate from this receptor: The quantity of clinical and demographic metadata differed by source and by participant and was supplied without curation.

Whole blood was collected in K2EDTA tubes by collaborating institutions according to the institutions' own protocols. For TCRbeta analysis, collaborator samples were shipped as frozen whole blood, as isolated PBMCs, or as DNA extracted from either sample type. With regard to this clone: Its antigen is unknown. No per-base quality is available; no much larger clone lies one base away.

The immunoSEQ Assay, a bias-controlled multiplex PCR, was used to amplify TCRbeta CDR3 regions from genomic DNA. In the authors' own workflow: The number of nucleated cells in each sample was estimated by amplification of reference gene primers within the assay. To quantify the absolute abundance of each unique TCRbeta CDR3 rearrangement, sequence reads were collapsed and filtered. For each sample, productive Simpson clonality was calculated as the square root of Simpson's diversity index over productive rearrangements. The table was pulled from immuneACCESS by TCRdb, which kept in-frame rearrangements only. Such tables lose some clones; where checked, under half of the loss comes from unresolved V genes, and the rest has no known cause. Clone size and V and J calls were adopted from that table, with D and trimming inferred from the DNA. The sample yields approximately 86,000 clones; 85% were counted once. The ten largest clonotypes hold 3.4% of the sample.

V and J are trimmed by 10 bases and 10 bases, and the gene matches miss 12 bases of the junction. The germline V gene gives CDR1 as SNHLY and CDR2 as FYNNEI. Including the terminal cysteine and phenylalanine, the CDR3 comprises 14 residues. Just CDR3 DNA is preserved here, 42 bases in frame from base 1. The origin of this receptor is a man aged 50 to 59 with acute or convalescent COVID-19. The sequencing input was peripheral blood. The rearrangement joined TRBV2 to TRBJ2-3, with TRBD2 matching 12 junction bases. Read as DNA, the sequence is TGTGCCACCAGCGCTAGCGGGGGGGCCGGTCCGCAGTATTTT. It encodes CATSASGGAGPQYF.